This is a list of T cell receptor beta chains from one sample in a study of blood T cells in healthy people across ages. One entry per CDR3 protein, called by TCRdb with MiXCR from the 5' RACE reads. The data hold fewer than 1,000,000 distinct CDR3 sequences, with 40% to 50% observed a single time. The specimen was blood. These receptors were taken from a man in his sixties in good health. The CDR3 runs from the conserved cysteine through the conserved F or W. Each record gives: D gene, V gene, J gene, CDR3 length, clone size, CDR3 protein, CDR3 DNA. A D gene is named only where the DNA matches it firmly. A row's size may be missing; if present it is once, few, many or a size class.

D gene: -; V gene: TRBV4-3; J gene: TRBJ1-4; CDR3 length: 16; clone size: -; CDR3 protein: CAGSQGDGATNEKLFF; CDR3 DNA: TGCGCCGGCAGCCAAGGGGACGGAGCAACTAATGAAAAACTGTTTTTT
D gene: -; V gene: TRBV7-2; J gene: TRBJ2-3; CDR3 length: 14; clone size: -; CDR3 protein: CASSLGLYQITQYF; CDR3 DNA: TGTGCCAGCAGCCTCGGACTGTATCAGATAACGCAGTATTTT
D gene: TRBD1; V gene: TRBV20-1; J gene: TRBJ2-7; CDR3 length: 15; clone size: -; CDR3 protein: CSARVYRGDSYEQYF; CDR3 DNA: TGCAGTGCTAGAGTGTACAGGGGGGATTCCTACGAGCAGTACTTC
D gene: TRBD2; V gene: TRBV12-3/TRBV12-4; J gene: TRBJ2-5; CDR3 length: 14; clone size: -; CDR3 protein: CASRNSGGGKTQYF; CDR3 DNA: TGTGCCAGCAGGAATAGCGGGGGAGGAAAGACCCAGTACTTC
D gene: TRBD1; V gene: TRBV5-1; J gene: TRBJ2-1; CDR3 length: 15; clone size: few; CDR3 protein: CASSLDRGLTNEQFF; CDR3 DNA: TGCGCCAGCAGCTTGGACAGGGGGCTCACCAATGAGCAGTTCTTC
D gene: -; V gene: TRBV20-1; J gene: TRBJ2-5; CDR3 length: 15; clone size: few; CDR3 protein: CSVSPPTSLKETQYF; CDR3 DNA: TGCAGTGTCAGCCCTCCGACTAGTTTGAAAGAGACCCAGTACTTC
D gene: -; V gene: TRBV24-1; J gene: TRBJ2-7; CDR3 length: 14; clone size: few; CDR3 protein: CATSDDRRNEGQYF; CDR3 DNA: TGTGCCACCAGTGATGACAGGCGGAACGAAGGGCAGTACTTC
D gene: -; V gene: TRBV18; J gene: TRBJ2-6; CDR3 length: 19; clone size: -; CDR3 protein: CASSPIMGISMSGANVLTF; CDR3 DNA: TGTGCCAGCTCACCCATTATGGGGATTAGTATGAGTGGGGCCAACGTCCTGACTTTC
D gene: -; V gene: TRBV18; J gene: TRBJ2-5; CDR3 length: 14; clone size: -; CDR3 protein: CASSPGEGGETQYF; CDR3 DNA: TGTGCCAGCTCACCAGGTGAGGGCGGAGAGACCCAGTACTTC
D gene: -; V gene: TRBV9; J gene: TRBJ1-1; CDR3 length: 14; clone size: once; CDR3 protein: CASSVRAGDTEAFF; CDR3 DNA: TGTGCCAGCAGCGTAAGGGCAGGGGACACTGAAGCTTTCTTT
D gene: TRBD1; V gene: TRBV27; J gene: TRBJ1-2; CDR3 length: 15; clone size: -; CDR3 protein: CASRPGQGPVYGYTF; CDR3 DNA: TGTGCCAGCAGACCCGGACAGGGACCGGTCTATGGCTACACCTTC
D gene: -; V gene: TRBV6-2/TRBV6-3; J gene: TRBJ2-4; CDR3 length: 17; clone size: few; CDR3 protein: CASSYSNRASIQNIQYF; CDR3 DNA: TGTGCCAGCAGTTACTCGAACAGGGCGTCCATCCAAAACATTCAGTACTTC
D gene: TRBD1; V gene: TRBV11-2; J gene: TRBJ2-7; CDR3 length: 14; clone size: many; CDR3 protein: CASSLEPGGYEQYF; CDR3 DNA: TGTGCCAGCAGCTTAGAGCCAGGGGGCTACGAGCAGTACTTC
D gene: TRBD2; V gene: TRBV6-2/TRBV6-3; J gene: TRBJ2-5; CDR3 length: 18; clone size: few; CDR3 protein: CASSYGGTSGGTQETQYF; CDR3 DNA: TGTGCCAGCAGTTACGGAGGGACTAGCGGGGGGACACAAGAGACCCAGTACTTC
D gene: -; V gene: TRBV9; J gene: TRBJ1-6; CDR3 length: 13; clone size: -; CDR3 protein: CASSFTSNSPLHF; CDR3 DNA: TGTGCCAGCAGCTTTACGTCGAATTCACCCCTCCACTTT
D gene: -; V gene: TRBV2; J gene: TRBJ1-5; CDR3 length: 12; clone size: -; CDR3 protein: CASKIGNQPQHF; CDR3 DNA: TGTGCCAGCAAAATAGGCAATCAGCCCCAGCATTTT
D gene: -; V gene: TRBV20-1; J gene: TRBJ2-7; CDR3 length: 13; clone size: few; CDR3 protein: CSGGQRSSYEQYF; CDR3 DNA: TGCAGTGGCGGACAGAGAAGCTCCTACGAGCAGTACTTC
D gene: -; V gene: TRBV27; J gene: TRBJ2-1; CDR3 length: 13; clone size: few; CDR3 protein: CAALDTDYNEQFF; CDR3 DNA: TGTGCCGCCTTGGACACGGACTACAATGAGCAGTTCTTC
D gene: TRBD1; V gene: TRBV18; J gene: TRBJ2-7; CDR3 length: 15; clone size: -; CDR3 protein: CASSETGGEAYEQYF; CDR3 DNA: TGTGCCAGCTCAGAGACAGGGGGCGAAGCCTACGAGCAGTACTTC
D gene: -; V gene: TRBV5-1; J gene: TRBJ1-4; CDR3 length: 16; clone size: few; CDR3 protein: CASSPLGTDTNEKLFF; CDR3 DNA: TGCGCCAGCAGCCCTCTGGGGACGGACACTAATGAAAAACTGTTTTTT
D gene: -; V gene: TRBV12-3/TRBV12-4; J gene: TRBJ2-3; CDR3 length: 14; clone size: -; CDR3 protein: CASSLLRDTDTQYF; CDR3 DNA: TGTGCCAGCAGTTTGCTGCGGGACACAGATACGCAGTATTTT
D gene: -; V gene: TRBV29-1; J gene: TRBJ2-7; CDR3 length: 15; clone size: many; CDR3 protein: CSVEGQAGEAYEQYF; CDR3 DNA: TGCAGCGTTGAAGGGCAGGCAGGGGAGGCCTACGAGCAGTACTTC
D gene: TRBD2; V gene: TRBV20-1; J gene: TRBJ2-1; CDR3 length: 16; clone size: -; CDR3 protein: CSARAQGRGIYNEQFF; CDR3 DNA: TGCAGTGCTAGAGCCCAAGGGAGGGGCATTTACAATGAGCAGTTCTTC
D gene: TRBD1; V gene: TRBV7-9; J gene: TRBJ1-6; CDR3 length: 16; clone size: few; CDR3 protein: CASSLFAGQGSSPLHF; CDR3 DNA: TGTGCCAGCAGCTTGTTTGCGGGACAGGGTAGTTCACCCCTCCACTTT
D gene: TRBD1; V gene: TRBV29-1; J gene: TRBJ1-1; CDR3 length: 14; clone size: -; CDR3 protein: CSVETETGGRLAFF; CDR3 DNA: TGCAGCGTTGAGACCGAAACAGGGGGCCGTCTGGCTTTCTTT
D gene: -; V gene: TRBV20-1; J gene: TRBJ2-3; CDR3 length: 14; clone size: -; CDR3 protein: CSASPRSSTDTQYF; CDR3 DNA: TGCAGTGCTAGCCCCAGATCTAGCACAGATACGCAGTATTTT
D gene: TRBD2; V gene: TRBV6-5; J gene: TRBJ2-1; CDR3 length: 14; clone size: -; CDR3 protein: CASMEPSGDNEQFF; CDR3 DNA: TGTGCCAGCATGGAGCCTAGCGGTGACAATGAGCAGTTCTTC
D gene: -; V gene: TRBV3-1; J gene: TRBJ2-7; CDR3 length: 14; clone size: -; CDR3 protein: CASSQDVEDYEQYF; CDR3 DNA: TGTGCCAGCAGCCAAGATGTCGAGGACTACGAGCAGTACTTC
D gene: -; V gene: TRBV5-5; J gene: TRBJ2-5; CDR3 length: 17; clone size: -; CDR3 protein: CASSLVFRGPDQETQYF; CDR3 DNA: TGTGCCAGCAGCTTGGTGTTCAGGGGCCCTGACCAAGAGACCCAGTACTTC
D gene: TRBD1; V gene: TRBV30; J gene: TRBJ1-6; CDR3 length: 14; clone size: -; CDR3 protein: CAWGQGNYNSPLHF; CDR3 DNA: TGTGCCTGGGGACAGGGGAACTATAATTCACCCCTCCACTTT
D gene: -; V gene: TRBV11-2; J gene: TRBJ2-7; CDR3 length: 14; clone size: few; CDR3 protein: CASSLVDSFYEQYF; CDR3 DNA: TGTGCCAGCAGCTTAGTGGACTCTTTCTACGAGCAGTACTTC
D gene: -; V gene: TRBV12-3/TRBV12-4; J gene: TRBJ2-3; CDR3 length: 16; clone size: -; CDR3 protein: CASTGIGPLSTDTQYF; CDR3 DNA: TGTGCCAGCACCGGTATAGGGCCCCTAAGCACAGATACGCAGTATTTT
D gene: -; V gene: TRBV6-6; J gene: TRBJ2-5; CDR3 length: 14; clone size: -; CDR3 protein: CASSPSASQETQYF; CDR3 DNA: TGTGCCAGCAGTCCCTCGGCATCTCAAGAGACCCAGTACTTC
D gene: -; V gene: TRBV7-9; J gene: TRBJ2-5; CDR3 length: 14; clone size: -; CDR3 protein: CASSPLKSQETQYF; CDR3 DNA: TGTGCCAGCAGCCCCCTAAAGTCCCAAGAGACCCAGTACTTC
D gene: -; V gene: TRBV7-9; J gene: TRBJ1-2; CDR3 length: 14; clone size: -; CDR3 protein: CASSLRTTIYGYTF; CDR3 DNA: TGTGCCAGTAGCTTACGGACAACGATCTATGGCTACACCTTC
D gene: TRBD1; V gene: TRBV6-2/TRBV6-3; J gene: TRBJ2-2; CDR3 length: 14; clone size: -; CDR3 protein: CASRAGGSTGELFF; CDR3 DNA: TGTGCCAGCAGGGCAGGGGGATCCACCGGGGAGCTGTTTTTT
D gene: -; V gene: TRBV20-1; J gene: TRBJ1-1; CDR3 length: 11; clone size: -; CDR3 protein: CSVRGPGVAFF; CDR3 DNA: TGCAGTGTCAGGGGACCGGGAGTAGCTTTCTTT
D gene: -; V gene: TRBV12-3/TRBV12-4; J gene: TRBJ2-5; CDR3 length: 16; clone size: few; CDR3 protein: CASSLGGGGWQETQYF; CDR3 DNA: TGTGCCAGCAGTTTGGGGGGGGGCGGTTGGCAAGAGACCCAGTACTTC
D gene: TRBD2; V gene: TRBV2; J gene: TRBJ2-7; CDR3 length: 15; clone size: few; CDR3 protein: CASSEYGRGNGEQYF; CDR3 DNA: TGTGCCAGCAGTGAATATGGGAGGGGTAACGGCGAGCAGTACTTC